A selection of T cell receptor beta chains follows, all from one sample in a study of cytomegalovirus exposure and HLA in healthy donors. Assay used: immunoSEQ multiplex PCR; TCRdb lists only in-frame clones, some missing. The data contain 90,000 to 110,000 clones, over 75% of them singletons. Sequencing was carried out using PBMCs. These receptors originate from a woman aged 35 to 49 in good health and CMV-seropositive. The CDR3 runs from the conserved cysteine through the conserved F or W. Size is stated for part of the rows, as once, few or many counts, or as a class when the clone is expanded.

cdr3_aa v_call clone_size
CASSLGPSYEQYF TRBV7-9 NA
CASSLVGVSGNTIYF TRBV28 NA
CSVVQRSGNTIYF TRBV29-1 NA
CASSQDPGGAIKPLHF TRBV4-1 once
CASSIGEGTGKAFF TRBV19 NA
CASSSRGQSYEQYF TRBV11-3 NA
CASSRTTGAGELFF TRBV4-2 NA
CASSPSSYNEQFF TRBV5-8 NA
CASSLMHPYTDTQYF TRBV5-1 few
CASSQTGGDYGYTF TRBV4-1 NA
CASSLTGGRDEKLFF TRBV11-2 NA
CASSRQDSPLHF TRBV4-2 NA
CASSLREGDTQYF TRBV7-3 NA
CAISSQDRGNTEAFF TRBV10-3 NA
CASSQENLRYTDTQYF TRBV4-1 few
CASSLEGTVPEQYF TRBV5-6 NA
CASSYYPSSGANVLTF TRBV28 NA
CASSHEQGRELFF TRBV4-1 NA
CASSPTTREQFF TRBV4-3 NA
CASSAKGRGRDSPLHF TRBV25-1 NA
CASSSPRKGADTQYF TRBV7-2 NA
CASSEDLGGSYNAQFF TRBV5-1 NA
CASSADGTSGSQFF TRBV6-1 few
CASSLYSPGELFF TRBV13 NA
CASSRAPNTGELFF TRBV4-1 NA
CASSEGAETQYF TRBV2 NA
CASSRRTGRFASYNEQFF TRBV11-2 NA
CASSLSPTGNTEAFF TRBV4-1 NA
CASIRREDGANSPLHF TRBV5-4 NA
CASTTGYTDTQYF TRBV5-6 NA
CASSPPRTAQETQYF TRBV28 NA
CASSLADTTYLNYGYTF TRBV28 NA
CASTPGRGAGETQYF TRBV5-4 NA
CASSAGNTEAFF TRBV9 NA
CASSSRVGPAEAFF TRBV28 NA
CASSLSGGRDTQYF TRBV2 NA
CASNPTRRQGLQGVNTEAFF TRBV27 NA
CASSPQGIVQYF TRBV19 few
CASSRRLFYHEQYF TRBV7-2 NA
CASSSDSRNSPLHF TRBV9 NA
CASSLTLAGVTDTQYF TRBV5-6 NA
CSVQDSYNEKLFF TRBV29-1 NA
CASSSQGGDTEAFF TRBV7-9 NA
CASSLNFLNTEAFF TRBV7-6 few
CASSAAPDRYNEQFF TRBV28 NA
CASSGDSYQINQPQHF TRBV27 NA
CASSAPGGNEKLFF TRBV6-5 NA